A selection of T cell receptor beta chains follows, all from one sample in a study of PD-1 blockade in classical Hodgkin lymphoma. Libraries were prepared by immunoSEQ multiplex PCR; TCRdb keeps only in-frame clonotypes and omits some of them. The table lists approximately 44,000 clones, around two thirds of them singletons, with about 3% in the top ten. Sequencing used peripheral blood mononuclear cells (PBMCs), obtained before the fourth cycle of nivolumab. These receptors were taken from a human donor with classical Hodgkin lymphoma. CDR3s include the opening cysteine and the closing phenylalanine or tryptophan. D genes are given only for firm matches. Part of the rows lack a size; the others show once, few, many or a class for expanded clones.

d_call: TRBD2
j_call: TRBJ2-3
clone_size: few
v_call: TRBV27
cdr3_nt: TGTGCCACCGCAGGGACTAGCGGGGGGGGAGATACGCAGTATTTT
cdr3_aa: CATAGTSGGGDTQYF

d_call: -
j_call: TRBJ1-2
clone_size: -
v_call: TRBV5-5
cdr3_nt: TGTGCCAGCAGCTTGGGGCCCTGGACTCCCCCCCCGCCATTGGGCTACACCTTC
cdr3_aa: CASSLGPWTPPPPLGYTF

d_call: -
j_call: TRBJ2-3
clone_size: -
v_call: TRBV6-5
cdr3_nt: TGTGCCAGCAGTCCGATCGATACGCAGTATTTT
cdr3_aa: CASSPIDTQYF

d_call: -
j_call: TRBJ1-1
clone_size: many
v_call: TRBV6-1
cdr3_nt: TGTGCCAGCGGGGGGCAGCGAGATCCTGAAGCTTTCTTT
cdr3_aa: CASGGQRDPEAFF

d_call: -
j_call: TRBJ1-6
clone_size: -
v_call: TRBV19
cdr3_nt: TGTGCCAGTAGTATAGAAGGAGACACGACAAATTCACCCCTCCACTTT
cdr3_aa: CASSIEGDTTNSPLHF

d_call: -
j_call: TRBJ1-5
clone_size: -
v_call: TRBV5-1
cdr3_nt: TGCGCCAGCAGCTTGGAGGGGGGCAATCAGCCCCAGCATTTT
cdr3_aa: CASSLEGGNQPQHF

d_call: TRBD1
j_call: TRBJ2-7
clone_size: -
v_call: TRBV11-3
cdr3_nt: TGTGCCAGCAGCGTCGGACAGGCCCCTTACGAGCAGTACTTC
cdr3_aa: CASSVGQAPYEQYF

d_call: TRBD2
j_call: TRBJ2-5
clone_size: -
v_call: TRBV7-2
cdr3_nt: TGTGCCAGCAGCTTAGAGGTTCGCGGGGGGGTGGAGACCCAGTACTTC
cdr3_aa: CASSLEVRGGVETQYF

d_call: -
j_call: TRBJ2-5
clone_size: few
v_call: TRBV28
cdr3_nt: TGTGCCAGCAGTTTTATAGAATTGGCGACCCAGTACTTC
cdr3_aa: CASSFIELATQYF

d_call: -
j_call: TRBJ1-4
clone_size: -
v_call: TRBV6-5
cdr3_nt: TGTGCCAGCAGTTACTCCGGGGATGTAAGAAATGAAAAACTGTTTTTT
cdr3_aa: CASSYSGDVRNEKLFF

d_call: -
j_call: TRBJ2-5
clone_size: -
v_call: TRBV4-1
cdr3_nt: TGCGCCAGCAGCCAAGCCGGTCAGCAGTACTTC
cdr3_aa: CASSQAGQQYF

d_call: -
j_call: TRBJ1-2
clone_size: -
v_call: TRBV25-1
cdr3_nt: TGTGCCAGCAGCGGGGGGACATTACTTGGCTACACCTTC
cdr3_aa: CASSGGTLLGYTF

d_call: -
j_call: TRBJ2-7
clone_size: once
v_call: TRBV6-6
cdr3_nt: TGTGCCAGCAGCCCCGGGGCTTTGGAGCAGTACTTC
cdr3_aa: CASSPGALEQYF

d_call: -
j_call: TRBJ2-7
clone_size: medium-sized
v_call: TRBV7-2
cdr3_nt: TGTGCCAGTCGGGACCCCCGCTCCTACGAGCAGTACTTC
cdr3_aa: CASRDPRSYEQYF

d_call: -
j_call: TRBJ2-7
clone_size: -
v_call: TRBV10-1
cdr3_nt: TGCGCCAGCAGTGAGTCCGGGGCCTACGAGCAGTACTTC
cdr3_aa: CASSESGAYEQYF

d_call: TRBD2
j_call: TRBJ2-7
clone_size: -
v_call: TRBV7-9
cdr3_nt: TGTGCCAGCAGCTTCGGACTAGCGGGGGGCGAGCAGTACTTC
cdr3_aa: CASSFGLAGGEQYF

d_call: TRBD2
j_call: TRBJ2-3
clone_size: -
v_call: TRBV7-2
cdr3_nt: TGTGCCAGCAGCCTCCTTGGACTAGCGGGAGATACGCAGTATTTT
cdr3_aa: CASSLLGLAGDTQYF

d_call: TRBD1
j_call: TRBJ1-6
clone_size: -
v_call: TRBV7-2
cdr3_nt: TGTGCCAGCAGCTTAACCGGGACAGCCCTTTATAATTCACCCCTCCACTTT
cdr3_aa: CASSLTGTALYNSPLHF

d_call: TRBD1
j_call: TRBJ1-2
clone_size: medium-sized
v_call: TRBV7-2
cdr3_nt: TGTGCCAGCAGCTTAAACAGGGGGTCCTATGGCTACACCTTC
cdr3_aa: CASSLNRGSYGYTF

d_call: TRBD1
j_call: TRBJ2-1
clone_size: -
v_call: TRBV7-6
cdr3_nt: TGTGCCAGCAGCCCCTCTAACAGGGGAGCTAATGAGCAGTTCTTC
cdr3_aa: CASSPSNRGANEQFF

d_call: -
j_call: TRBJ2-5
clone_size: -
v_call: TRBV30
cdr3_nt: TGTGCCTGGACCCCACGGGGCAGGGGGGCAGAGACCCAGTACTTC
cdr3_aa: CAWTPRGRGAETQYF

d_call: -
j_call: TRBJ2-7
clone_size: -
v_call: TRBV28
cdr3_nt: TGTGCCAGCAGGGACAGCGGGCGGCTCGAGCAGTACTTC
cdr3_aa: CASRDSGRLEQYF

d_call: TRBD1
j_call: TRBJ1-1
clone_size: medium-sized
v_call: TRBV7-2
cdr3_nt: TGTGCCAGCAGCTTCTGGACAGGCGAAGCTTTCTTT
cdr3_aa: CASSFWTGEAFF

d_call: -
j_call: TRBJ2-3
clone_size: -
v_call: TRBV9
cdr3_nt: TGTGCCAGCAGCGTGGGTAGCGGCCACACAGATACGCAGTATTTT
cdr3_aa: CASSVGSGHTDTQYF

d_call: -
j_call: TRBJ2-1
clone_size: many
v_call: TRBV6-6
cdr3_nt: TGTGCCAGCAGTTACTCGGCTACATACGATGAGCAGTTCTTC
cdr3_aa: CASSYSATYDEQFF

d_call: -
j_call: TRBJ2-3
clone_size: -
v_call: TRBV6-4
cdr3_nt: TGTGCCAGCAGTGACTCGGGGGTCCCCACAGATACGCAGTATTTT
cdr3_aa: CASSDSGVPTDTQYF

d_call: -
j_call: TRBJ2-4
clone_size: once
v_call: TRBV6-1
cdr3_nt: TGTGCCAGCAGTGAAGACCCGGCAGCTCGCATTCAGTACTTC
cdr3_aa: CASSEDPAARIQYF

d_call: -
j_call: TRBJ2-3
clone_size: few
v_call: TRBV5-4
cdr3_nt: TGTGCCAGCACATCGAGGGGGTCCAGCACAGATACGCAGTATTTT
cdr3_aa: CASTSRGSSTDTQYF

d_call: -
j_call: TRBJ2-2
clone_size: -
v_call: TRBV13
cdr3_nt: TGTGCCAGCAGCCCCCAGTCCAGGGAACACACCGGGGAGCTGTTTTTT
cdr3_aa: CASSPQSREHTGELFF

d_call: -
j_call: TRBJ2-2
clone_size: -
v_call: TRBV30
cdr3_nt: TGTGCCTGGAGCGAGGGGGTGTACACCGGGGAGCTGTTTTTT
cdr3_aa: CAWSEGVYTGELFF

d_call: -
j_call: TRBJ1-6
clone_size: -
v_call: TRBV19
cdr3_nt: TGTGCCAGTAGTTACTGGGACGTTATCGGGTCACCCCTCCACTTT
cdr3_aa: CASSYWDVIGSPLHF

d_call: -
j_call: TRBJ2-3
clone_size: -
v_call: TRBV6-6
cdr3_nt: TGTGCCAGCAGTCAGGGGGGGTCGGGGTCGACTACGCAGTATTTT
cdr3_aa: CASSQGGSGSTTQYF

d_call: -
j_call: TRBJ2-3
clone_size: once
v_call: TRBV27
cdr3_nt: TGTGCCAGCAGTTTAATCGGAGATACTGGGCTTACGCAGTATTTT
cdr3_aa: CASSLIGDTGLTQYF

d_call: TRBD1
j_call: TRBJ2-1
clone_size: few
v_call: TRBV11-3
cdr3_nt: TGTGCCAGCAGCTTAGCCGGGACAGGGTACAATGAGCAGTTCTTC
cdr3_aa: CASSLAGTGYNEQFF

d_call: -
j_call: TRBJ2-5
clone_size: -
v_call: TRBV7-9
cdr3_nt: TGTGCCAGCAGCTTAACAGGGTACCAAGAGACCCAGTACTTC
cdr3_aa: CASSLTGYQETQYF

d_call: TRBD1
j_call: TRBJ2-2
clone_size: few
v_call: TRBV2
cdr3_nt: TGTGCCAGCAGTTGGGACAGCACCGGGGAGCTGTTTTTT
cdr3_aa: CASSWDSTGELFF

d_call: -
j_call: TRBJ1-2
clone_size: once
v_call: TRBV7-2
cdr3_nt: TGTGCCAGCAGCTTAGCGCCAGGGGTCGACTATGGCTACACCTTC
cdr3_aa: CASSLAPGVDYGYTF

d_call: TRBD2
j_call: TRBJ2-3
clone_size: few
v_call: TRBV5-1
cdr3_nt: TGCGCCAGCAGCGACGGACTAGCGGGAGGGTCAGATACGCAGTATTTT
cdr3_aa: CASSDGLAGGSDTQYF

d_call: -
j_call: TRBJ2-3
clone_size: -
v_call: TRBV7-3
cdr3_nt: TGTGCCAGCAGCTTAACGGTTAGCGGAGGGGGGACAGATACGCAGTATTTT
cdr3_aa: CASSLTVSGGGTDTQYF

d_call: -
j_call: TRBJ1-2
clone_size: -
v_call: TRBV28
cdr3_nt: TGTGCCAGCAGACCCGCCGAAGGCCTCTATGGCTACACCTTC
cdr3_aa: CASRPAEGLYGYTF

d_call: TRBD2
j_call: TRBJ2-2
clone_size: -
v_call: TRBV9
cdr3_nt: TGTGCCAGCAGCCCTCATGGGGCGGGAGGGGACACCGGGGAGCTGTTTTTT
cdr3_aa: CASSPHGAGGDTGELFF

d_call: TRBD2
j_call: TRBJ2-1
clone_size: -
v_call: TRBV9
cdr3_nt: TGTGCCAGCAGCGCCGGGACTAGCAGCAACAATGAGCAGTTCTTC
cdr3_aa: CASSAGTSSNNEQFF

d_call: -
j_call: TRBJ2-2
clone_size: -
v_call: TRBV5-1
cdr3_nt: TGCGCCAGCAGCTTGGGGGACACCACGAACACCGGGGAGCTGTTTTTT
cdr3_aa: CASSLGDTTNTGELFF

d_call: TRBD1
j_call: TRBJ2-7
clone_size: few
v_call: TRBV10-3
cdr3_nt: TGTGCCATCACAGCGACAGGGGGCCCCGGTAGACTTTACGAGCAGTACTTC
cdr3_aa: CAITATGGPGRLYEQYF

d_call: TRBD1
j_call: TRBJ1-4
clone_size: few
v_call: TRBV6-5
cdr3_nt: TGTGCCAGCAGTTACTCGGGACAGGATGAAAAACTGTTTTTT
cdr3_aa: CASSYSGQDEKLFF

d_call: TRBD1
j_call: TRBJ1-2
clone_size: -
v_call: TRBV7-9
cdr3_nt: TGTGCCAGCAGCTTAATTCAGGGACAGTATGGCTACACCTTC
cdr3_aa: CASSLIQGQYGYTF

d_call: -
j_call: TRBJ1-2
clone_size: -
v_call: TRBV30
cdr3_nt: TGTGCCTGGAGTCCTTTGGGGACAAGCCTTTTCTATGGCTACACCTTC
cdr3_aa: CAWSPLGTSLFYGYTF

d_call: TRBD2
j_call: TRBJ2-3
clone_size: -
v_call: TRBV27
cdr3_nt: TGTGCCAGCAGTCCCCTTGGGGGGGTAGGCACAGATACGCAGTATTTT
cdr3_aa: CASSPLGGVGTDTQYF

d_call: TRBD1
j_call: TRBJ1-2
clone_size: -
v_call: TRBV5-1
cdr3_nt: TGCGCCAGCAGCTCGGGCGACAGGGGTAGGAACTATGGCTACACCTTC
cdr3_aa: CASSSGDRGRNYGYTF

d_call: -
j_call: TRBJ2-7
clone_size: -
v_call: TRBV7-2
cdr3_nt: TGTGCCAGCAGCTTAGTTCAACTGCAAGGCGAGCAGTACTTC
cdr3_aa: CASSLVQLQGEQYF

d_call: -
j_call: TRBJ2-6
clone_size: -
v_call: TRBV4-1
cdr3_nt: TGCGCCAGCAGCCAAGTCGGAAGGGCGTCGTTCTCTGGGGCCAACGTCCTGACTTTC
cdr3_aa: CASSQVGRASFSGANVLTF

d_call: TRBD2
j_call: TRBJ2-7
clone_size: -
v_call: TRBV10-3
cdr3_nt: TGTGCCATCCGAAGGGAGGGCGAATCCTACGAGCAGTACTTC
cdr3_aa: CAIRREGESYEQYF

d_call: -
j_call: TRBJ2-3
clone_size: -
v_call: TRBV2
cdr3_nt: TGTGCCAGCAGTGGGGGATACAGCACAGATACGCAGTATTTT
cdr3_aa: CASSGGYSTDTQYF

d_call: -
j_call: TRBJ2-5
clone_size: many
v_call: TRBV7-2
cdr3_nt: TGTGCCAGCAGCCTAACTCGAGAGACCCAGTACTTC
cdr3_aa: CASSLTRETQYF